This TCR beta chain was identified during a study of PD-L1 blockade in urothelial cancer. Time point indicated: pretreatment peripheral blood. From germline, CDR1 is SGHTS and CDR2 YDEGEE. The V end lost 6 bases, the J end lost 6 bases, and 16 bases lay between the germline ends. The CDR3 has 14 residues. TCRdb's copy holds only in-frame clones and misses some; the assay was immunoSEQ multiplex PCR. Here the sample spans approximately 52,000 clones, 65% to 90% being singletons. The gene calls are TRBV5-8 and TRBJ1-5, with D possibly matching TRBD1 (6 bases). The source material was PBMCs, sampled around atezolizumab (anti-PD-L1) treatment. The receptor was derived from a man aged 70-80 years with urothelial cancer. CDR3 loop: CASMNNQGSQPQHF. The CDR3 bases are TGTGCCAGCATGAACAACCAGGGGTCTCAGCCCCAGCATTTT.